A selection of T cell receptor beta chains follows, all from one sample in a study of shared clonotypes between healthy human individuals. Sequenced by immunoSEQ multiplex PCR; TCRdb stores in-frame clones only, minus some. Of over 2 million clones in the sample, 85% to 95% were seen once. Sequenced sample: naive CD4+ T cells sorted from blood. All receptors derive from a man aged 18 to 35 in good health. Both conserved end residues are part of each CDR3. D genes are given only for firm matches. Clone sizes are given selectively: once, few, many, or a class where the clone is expanded.

>11|TRBJ2-7|TRBV6-1|.|.
CLTASPYEQYF
TGTCTAACCGCTTCCCCCTACGAGCAGTACTTC
>15|TRBJ2-1|TRBV7-2|TRBD2|once
CASSRGGGSYNEQFF
TGTGCCAGCAGCCGCGGGGGGGGTTCCTACAATGAGCAGTTCTTC
>16|TRBJ1-5|TRBV2|.|.
CASSDYSRGGNQPQHF
TGTGCCAGCAGTGATTATTCACGGGGGGGAAATCAGCCCCAGCATTTT
>15|TRBJ1-5|TRBV5-1|.|.
CASTPDGLENQPQHF
TGCGCCAGCACCCCCGACGGGCTCGAGAATCAGCCCCAGCATTTT
>14|TRBJ2-3|TRBV10-3|.|.
CAISDGQSTDTQYF
TGTGCCATCAGTGACGGACAGAGCACAGATACGCAGTATTTT
>15|TRBJ1-2|TRBV5-4|.|.
CASSLVGGITYGYTF
TGTGCCAGCAGCTTGGTCGGGGGGATTACCTATGGCTACACCTTC
>15|TRBJ1-4|TRBV5-4|.|.
CASSPDGGRNEKLFF
TGTGCCAGCAGCCCGGATGGGGGGCGGAATGAAAAACTGTTTTTT
>12|TRBJ1-2|TRBV28|.|.
CASSSRDYGYTF
TGTGCCAGCAGTTCCCGGGATTATGGCTACACCTTC
>16|TRBJ2-5|TRBV28|TRBD2|.
CASSSPRAGGGKTQYF
TGTGCCAGCAGCTCCCCCAGGGCGGGGGGAGGAAAGACCCAGTACTTC
>12|TRBJ2-1|TRBV5-6|.|.
CASSFTYNEQFF
TGTGCCAGCAGCTTTACCTACAATGAGCAGTTCTTC
>13|TRBJ1-1|TRBV12-5|.|once
CASVRGDNTEAFF
TGTGCTAGTGTCCGCGGGGACAACACTGAAGCTTTCTTT
>17|TRBJ1-1|TRBV18|.|.
CASSPNAGIPMNTEAFF
TGTGCCAGCTCACCTAATGCTGGTATTCCCATGAACACTGAAGCTTTCTTT
>16|TRBJ2-1|TRBV7-9|.|.
CASSSRGGRAYNEQFF
TGTGCCAGCAGCTCAAGAGGGGGTCGGGCCTACAATGAGCAGTTCTTC
>17|TRBJ1-4|TRBV10-3|.|.
CAISESGSGAPNEKLFF
TGTGCCATCAGTGAGTCGGGATCAGGGGCCCCTAATGAAAAACTGTTTTTT
>17|TRBJ2-1|TRBV19|TRBD1|.
CASSTGIGGQVYNEQFF
TGTGCCAGTAGTACCGGGATTGGGGGACAGGTCTACAATGAGCAGTTCTTC
>15|TRBJ1-2|TRBV7-9|.|once
CASSLRQDSSYGYTF
TGTGCCAGCAGCTTAAGGCAGGACAGCTCCTATGGCTACACCTTC
>14|TRBJ1-1|TRBV7-3|.|once
CASSSGLTNTEAFF
TGTGCCAGCAGCTCCGGGCTAACGAACACTGAAGCTTTCTTT
>17|TRBJ1-2|TRBV7-9|TRBD1|.
CASSPRAPGQGNYGYTF
TGTGCCAGCAGCCCGAGAGCGCCGGGACAGGGAAACTATGGCTACACCTTC
>13|TRBJ2-3|TRBV7-2|.|.
CASSLGWRDTQYF
TGTGCCAGCAGCTTAGGGTGGCGGGATACGCAGTATTTT
>16|TRBJ2-4|TRBV6-5|.|.
CASSYSALPTKNIQYF
TGTGCCAGCAGTTACTCGGCACTCCCAACCAAAAACATTCAGTACTTC
>12|TRBJ1-5|TRBV28|.|.
CASSRSNQPQHF
TGTGCCAGCAGCCGGAGCAATCAGCCCCAGCATTTT